This entry is about one T cell receptor (beta chain). The sample is drawn from a study of blood T cell repertoires in COVID-19. Study overall: The United States, Italy and Spain provided the acute and convalescent COVID-19 samples. Nucleic acid was either cDNA or gDNA, and it came from T cells, B-cell-depleted T cells, or PBMCs.

Germline CDR1 SGHTA, CDR2 FQGNSA. The CDR3 runs to 15 residues. The junction had 1 base not matched to a gene; V was cut back by 5 bases and J by 0 bases. Sequencing used immunoSEQ multiplex PCR; TCRdb keeps in-frame clones, though not all of them. The sample carries around 100,000 clones, about 87% recorded once. V usage is TRBV7-2 and J usage is TRBJ1-3, with 10 bases identical to TRBD1. The sequence was obtained from a man in his forties or fifties with acute or convalescent COVID-19. The source material was peripheral blood. CDR3 residues: CASSRTGGSGNTIYF. CDR3 nucleotides: TGTGCCAGCAGCCGGACAGGGGGCTCTGGAAACACCATATATTTT.